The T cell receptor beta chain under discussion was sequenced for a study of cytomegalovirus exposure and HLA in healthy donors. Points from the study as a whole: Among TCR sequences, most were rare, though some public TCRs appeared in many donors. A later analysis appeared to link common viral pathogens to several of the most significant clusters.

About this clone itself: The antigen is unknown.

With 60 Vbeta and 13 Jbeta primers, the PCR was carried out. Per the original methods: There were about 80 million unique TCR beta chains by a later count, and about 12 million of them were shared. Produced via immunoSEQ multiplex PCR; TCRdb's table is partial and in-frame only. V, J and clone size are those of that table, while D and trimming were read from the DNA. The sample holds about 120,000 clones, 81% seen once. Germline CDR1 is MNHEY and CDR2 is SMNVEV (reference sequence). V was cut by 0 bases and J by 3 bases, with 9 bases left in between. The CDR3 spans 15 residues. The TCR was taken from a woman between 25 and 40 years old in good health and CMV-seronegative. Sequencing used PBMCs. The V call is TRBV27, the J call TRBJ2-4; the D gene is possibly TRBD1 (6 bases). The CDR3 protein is CASSLSVDSKNIQYF. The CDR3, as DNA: TGTGCCAGCAGTTTATCGGTGGACAGCAAAAACATTCAGTACTTC.